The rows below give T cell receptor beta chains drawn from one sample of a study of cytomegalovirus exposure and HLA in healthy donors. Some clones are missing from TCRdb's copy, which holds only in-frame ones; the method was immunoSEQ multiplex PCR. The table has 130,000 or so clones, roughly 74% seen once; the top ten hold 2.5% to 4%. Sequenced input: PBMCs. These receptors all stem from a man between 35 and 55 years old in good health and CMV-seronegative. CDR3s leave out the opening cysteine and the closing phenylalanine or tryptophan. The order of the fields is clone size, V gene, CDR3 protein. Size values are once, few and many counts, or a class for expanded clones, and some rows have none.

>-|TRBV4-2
ASSQDYETGWFNYGYT
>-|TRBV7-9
ASSWGRVQQF
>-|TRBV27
ASSFQNGRQGARDNEKLF
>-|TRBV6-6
ASSSSRGGETQY
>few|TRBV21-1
ASSKAKQGKVNEQF
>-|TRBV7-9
ASTDSTYEQY
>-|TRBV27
ASSWDRGLPYEQY
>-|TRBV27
ASSPGQGTDTQY
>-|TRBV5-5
ASNHAGLSYNEQF
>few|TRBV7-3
ASSLSVYGSPLH
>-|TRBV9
ASSVATSDTQY
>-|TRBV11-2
ASSWTGAEQY
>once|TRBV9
ASSPRAQGFDEQF
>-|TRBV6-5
ASTQGASTSDTQY
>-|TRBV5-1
ASTGLAGTDTQY
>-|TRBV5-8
ASSWTLAGITAQY